These 14 T cell receptor beta chains share one sample of origin, sequenced in a study of cytomegalovirus exposure and HLA in healthy donors. Amplification used 60 Vbeta primers and 13 Jbeta primers. Clones were sequenced by immunoSEQ multiplex PCR, and TCRdb holds only the in-frame ones, with some missing. The sample comprises about 130,000 clones, more than 65% of which are singletons, and around 14% rests with the top ten. Input material: PBMCs. These receptors were collected from a woman aged 55-70 years in good health and CMV-seropositive.

This sequence joins TRBV7-9 and TRBJ1-4; 9 bases match TRBD1. The CDR3 runs to 16 residues. Germline trimming cut 5 bases from V and 5 bases from J; bases unmatched to any gene: 9. CDR1 and CDR2 (germline): SEHNR, FQNEAQ (reference sequence). CDR3 sequence (DNA): TGTGCCAGCAGCCCCCGTGGGACAGGGCTAAATGAAAAACTGTTTTTT. Translating gives CASSPRGTGLNEKLFF.

Remarks on this clone: One end of the junction fails to match germline, which may point to a read error. This rearrangement joins TRBV10-3 to TRBJ2-7; 14 bases align to TRBD2. The CDR3 totals 14 residues. Germline loops: CDR1 ENHRY, CDR2 SYGVKD. CDR3 region: CAISEFSGTSGSVF. The CDR3 nucleotides read TGTGCCATCAGTGAGTTTTCTGGGACTAGCGGGAGTGTCTTC.

This clone was detected only once. The chain links TRBV7-3 to TRBJ2-1, with 8 bases aligning to TRBD1. The CDR3 runs 18 residues. Germline loops: CDR1 SGHTA, CDR2 FQGTGA. Trimming removed 2 bases from V and 4 bases from J; junction bases left unmatched: 13. CDR3 amino acids: CASSLGPLTGAKYNEQFF. In DNA form, the CDR3 reads TGTGCCAGCAGCTTAGGCCCCCTGACAGGGGCCAAGTACAATGAGCAGTTCTTC.

The gene calls are TRBV25-1 and TRBJ2-3; D is ambiguous. V lost 8 bases and J 1 base, leaving 7 bases between the germline ends. The CDR3 consists of 12 residues. Looked up from germline, CDR1 is MGHDK and CDR2 is SYGVNS. The CDR3 nucleotides read TGTGCCAGCGTACGGGGCACAGATACGCAGTATTTT. Protein sequence: CASVRGTDTQYF.

This clone has just a few counts. This chain joins TRBV18 and TRBJ2-5; perhaps TRBD1 as D (5 bases). The CDR3 is 15 amino acids. Germline assignment: CDR1 KGHSH and CDR2 LQKENI. V was pared by 0 bases and J by 5 bases, with 13 bases between. As DNA, the CDR3 is TGTGCCAGCTCACCACCGAGCAGGGAAGGGGAGACCCAGTACTTC. Its protein is CASSPPSREGETQYF.

This rearrangement joins TRBV5-4 to TRBJ1-3; weak D call: TRBD1 (6 bases). Germline CDR1 is SGHNT and CDR2 is YYREEE (reference sequence). The CDR3 totals 15 residues. V lost 0 bases and J 4 bases, leaving 11 bases between the germline ends. The chain's CDR3 is CASSLAGGRGNTIYF. The CDR3 DNA sequence: TGTGCCAGCAGCTTGGCCGGGGGGCGAGGAAACACCATATATTTT.

This clone showed up just a few times. This chain uses TRBV2 with TRBJ2-3; TRBD2 aligns across 11 bases. The CDR3 length is 20 residues. After removal of 5 bases from V and 4 bases from J, the junction contained 20 bases not matched to a gene. CDR1 and CDR2 (germline): SNHLY, FYNNEI. The CDR3 sequence: CASSPVLAGGPLKVADTQYF. As DNA, the CDR3 is TGTGCCAGCAGTCCCGTGTTAGCGGGGGGGCCATTGAAAGTTGCAGATACGCAGTATTTT. Full variable domain (outside the CDR3, taken from reference TRBV2 and TRBJ2-3): EPEVTQTPSHQVTQMGQEVILRCVPISNHLYFYWYRQILGQKVEFLVSFYNNEISEKSEIFDDQFSVERPDGSNFTLKIRSTKLEDSAMYFCASSPVLAGGPLKVADTQYFGPGTRLTVL.

V gene TRBV18 combines with J gene TRBJ1-1; D might be TRBD1 (6 bases). Trimming removed 2 bases at V and 5 bases at J, with 21 bases between. The germline gives CDR1 KGHSH, CDR2 LQKENI. The CDR3 is 17 residues long. The DNA of the CDR3 is TGTGCCAGCTCACCATTCAGAGTCGCCCTCGACAGGACTGAAGCTTTCTTT. Amino acid sequence: CASSPFRVALDRTEAFF.

The chain uses TRBV19 and TRBJ2-7, with D possibly matching TRBD2 (7 bases). Per germline, CDR1 LNHDA and CDR2 SQIVND (reference sequence). The CDR3 has 15 residues. Trimming cost V 1 base and J 2 bases, with 12 bases left between them. CDR3 in DNA: TGTGCCAGTAGTATAGGGGAGGGGGGGACCTACGAGCAGTACTTC. Translating gives CASSIGEGGTYEQYF.

There are a few counts of this clone. This rearrangement joins TRBV6-1 to TRBJ1-5; D possibly corresponds to TRBD1 (5 bases). Looked up from germline, CDR1 is MNHNS and CDR2 is SASEGT. The V end lost 8 bases, the J end lost 2 bases, and 13 bases lay between the germline ends. The CDR3 consists of 14 residues. The CDR3 region is CASEEGSGNQPQHF. CDR3 DNA: TGTGCCAGCGAGGAGGGGTCCGGCAATCAGCCCCAGCATTTT.

CDR3 nucleotide sequence: TGCAGCGTTCTCAGGGGGCGAGCTGAAGCTTTCTTT. Translated: CSVLRGRAEAFF. The rearrangement joins TRBV29-1 to TRBJ1-1, with 8 bases aligning to TRBD1. Germline V CDR1 and CDR2: SQVTM, ANQGSEA. J was trimmed by 6 bases and V by 5 bases; bases with no gene match: 5. The CDR3 spans 12 residues. Full variable domain (missing parts from reference TRBV29-1 and TRBJ1-1): SAVISQKPSRDICQRGTSLTIQCQVDSQVTMMFWYRQQPGQSLTLIATANQGSEATYESGFVIDKFPISRPNLTFSTLTVSNMSPEDSSIYLCSVLRGRAEAFFGQGTRLTVV.

This chain links TRBV9 with TRBJ2-1, with TRBD2 matching 7 bases. Germline CDR1 SGDLS, CDR2 YYNGEE. V lost 4 bases and J lost 5; bases outside the gene matches: 12. CDR3 length: 16 amino acids. CDR3 sequence (DNA): TGTGCCAGCAGCCCCACGAGCTACGGGGGGAACAATGAGCAGTTCTTC. Protein product: CASSPTSYGGNNEQFF.

This chain links TRBV5-1 with TRBJ1-1; the D is unclear. The CDR3 extends over 14 amino acids. Per germline, CDR1 SGHRS and CDR2 YFSETQ. Trimming stripped 0 bases from V and 4 bases from J, with 10 bases between. The CDR3 sequence: CASSLGEHLTEAFF. In DNA, the CDR3 is TGCGCCAGCAGCTTGGGTGAACATCTCACTGAAGCTTTCTTT. The full variable domain, completed using reference TRBV5-1 and TRBJ1-1, is KAGVTQTPRYLIKTRGQQVTLSCSPISGHRSVSWYQQTPGQGLQFLFEYFSETQRNKGNFPGRFSGRQFSNSRSEMNVSTLELGDSALYLCASSLGEHLTEAFFGQGTRLTVV.

This clone showed up just once. The rearrangement uses TRBV30 and TRBJ1-5; no definite D call. With 2 bases removed from V and 3 bases from J, the gap between germline ends came to 8 bases. This CDR3 spans 13 amino acids. Germline values: CDR1 GTSNPN, CDR2 SVGIG (reference sequence). This CDR3 is CAWSLADNQPQHF. The CDR3 DNA sequence: TGTGCCTGGAGTCTCGCGGACAATCAGCCCCAGCATTTT.